The 26 T cell receptor beta chains in this list originate from one sample, sequenced in a study of T cell repertoires in cytomegalovirus infection. MiXCR, run by TCRdb on the reads, gives a single entry per CDR3 protein. The profile covers hundreds of thousands of distinct CDR3 sequences, with about 42% appearing a single time and roughly two fifths taken by the ten largest. These receptors lack a known antigen. The sequencing here drew on cultured PBMCs, taken from culture after CMV antigen stimulation. The source is a human donor in good health (CMV status not recorded). Some clones in this sample may be carry-over from other donors' samples.

The V and J genes are TRBV24-1 and TRBJ1-1; D is perhaps TRBD1 (5 bases). Germline loops: CDR1 KGHDR, CDR2 SFDVKD. V was cut by 9 bases and J by 6 bases, with 22 bases left in between. The CDR3 totals 15 residues. The CDR3 nucleotides read TGTGCCACCCCGGGGGGGGGGACGGGTGATGCTGAAGCTTTCTTT. Translation: CATPGGGTGDAEAFF.

The chain carries TRBV19 and TRBJ1-2; D is undetermined. From germline, CDR1 is LNHDA and CDR2 SQIVND (reference sequence). The CDR3 contains 15 residues. V was clipped by 4 bases and J by 9 bases, with 21 bases between them. The CDR3, as DNA: TGTGCCAGTAGTACCCCGACGTCTCCTGTTGGAAGCTACACCTTC. This encodes CASSTPTSPVGSYTF.

J is TRBJ2-5 and V is TRBV11-1; D may be TRBD1 (5 bases). This CDR3 spans 14 amino acids. V lost 5 bases, J lost 0 bases, and 10 bases lay in between. Looked up from germline, CDR1 is SGHAT and CDR2 is FQDESV (reference sequence). CDR3 protein: CASSRAGNQETQYF. Written as DNA, the CDR3 is TGTGCCAGCAGCCGGGCAGGGAACCAAGAGACCCAGTACTTC.

This clonotype has more than one count but fewer than ten. The rearrangement links TRBV28 to TRBJ1-4, with a tentative D call TRBD1 (5 bases). The CDR3 contains 16 residues. The V end lost 5 bases, the J end lost 7 bases, and 20 bases lay between the germline ends. Germline CDR1 reads MDHEN; CDR2 reads SYDVKM. The CDR3 DNA reads TGTGCCAGCAGTCCCCCCGGTTTGGGGGTGGTTGAAAAACTGTTTTTT. This translates into CASSPPGLGVVEKLFF.

There are a few counts of this clonotype. J is TRBJ2-1 and V is TRBV7-2, with 9 nucleotides matching TRBD1. The ends lost 4 bases at V and 9 bases at J; junction bases unmatched: 4. The CDR3 runs 13 residues. CDR1 is SGHTA and CDR2 is FQGNSA in the germline V gene. The CDR3 region is CASSSGQGGEQFF. The CDR3 coding sequence is TGTGCCAGCAGCTCGGGACAGGGCGGTGAGCAGTTCTTC.

In this sample, this clonotype turned up a few times. The CDR3 is CASRTSGDYNEQFF. In DNA, the CDR3 is TGTGCCAGCAGGACTAGCGGGGATTACAATGAGCAGTTCTTC. The chain carries TRBV12-3 or TRBV12-4 and TRBJ2-1; 11 nucleotides align to TRBD2. The CDR3 is made up of 14 amino acids. With V trimmed by 6 bases and J by 4 bases, 2 bases remained unmatched.

This rearrangement joins TRBV12-3 or TRBV12-4 to TRBJ2-2; D ambiguous. This CDR3 has 15 residues. Trimming stripped 5 bases from V and 4 bases from J, with 14 bases between. CDR3 sequence: CASSTGSSGTGELFF. The DNA for the CDR3 is TGTGCCAGCAGTACCGGGTCCTCGGGCACCGGGGAGCTGTTTTTT.

J is TRBJ2-5 and V is TRBV20-1; 8 bases match TRBD2. Germline CDR1 reads DFQATT; CDR2 reads SNEGSKA (reference sequence). This CDR3 contains 12 residues. The ends lost 4 bases at V and 2 bases at J; junction bases unmatched: 0. The CDR3 protein is CSAIAGQETQYF. The CDR3 nucleotides are TGCAGTGCTATAGCGGGGCAAGAGACCCAGTACTTC.

At least ten counts were recorded for this clonotype. The CDR3 is CASSLARLGIGGGFTDTQYF. CDR3 DNA sequence: TGTGCCAGCAGTTTAGCGCGTTTGGGGATCGGCGGTGGGTTCACAGATACGCAGTATTTT. V and J are TRBV12-3 or TRBV12-4 and TRBJ2-3, with D uncertain. The length of the CDR3 is 20 residues. V lost 0 bases to trimming and J lost 2 bases, with 24 bases between them.

This clonotype came up a few times. CDR3 region: CASWGHSYEQYF. CDR3 coding DNA: TGTGCCAGCTGGGGGCACTCCTACGAGCAGTACTTC. The chain combines TRBV6-1 with TRBJ2-7; TRBD1 is a possible D gene (6 bases). In germline, CDR1 is MNHNS, CDR2 SASEGT. The CDR3 consists of 12 residues. V lost 8 bases and J 0 bases, leaving 8 bases between the germline ends.

The chain recombines TRBV7-2 with TRBJ2-3; 13 nucleotides agree with TRBD2. V lost 2 bases to trimming and J lost 5 bases; unmatched junction nucleotides: 16. CDR1 and CDR2 (germline): SGHTA, FQGNSA. The CDR3 is 20 amino acids. DNA for the CDR3: TGTGCCAGCAGCTTACGGTCGGTAAGGACTAGCGGGAGTGTACGAGATACGCAGTATTTT. As protein: CASSLRSVRTSGSVRDTQYF.

This clonotype has a handful of counts. The chain employs TRBV20-1 and TRBJ2-3; 11 bases fit TRBD1. CDR3 length: 16 residues. V lost 1 base, J lost 5 bases, and 8 bases stayed unmatched. Germline loops: CDR1 DFQATT, CDR2 SNEGSKA (reference sequence). The CDR3 nucleotides read TGCAGTGCTAGAGTCGCGGGGGGACAGGGGGTAGATACGCAGTATTTT. It specifies CSARVAGGQGVDTQYF.

This clonotype was seen a handful of times. This chain connects TRBV7-2 to TRBJ2-7; 7 bases agree with TRBD1. V dropped 4 bases and J dropped 5; count of bases not matched to a gene: 8. This CDR3 contains 14 residues. The germline V gene has CDR1 SGHTA and CDR2 FQGNSA. Written as DNA, the CDR3 is TGTGCCAGCAGCTCAAGAGGGGGCGATGACGAGCAGTACTTC. It codes for CASSSRGGDDEQYF.

This clonotype showed up many times. This CDR3 is CASRAPPSSYNEQFF. CDR3 nucleotides: TGTGCCAGCAGGGCTCCCCCTAGCTCCTACAATGAGCAGTTCTTC. The rearrangement links TRBV7-2 to TRBJ2-1; D not resolved. This CDR3 region has 15 residues. CDR1 and CDR2 from the germline V gene are SGHTA and FQGNSA. Trimming left V 6 bases short and J 0 bases short, with 12 bases between.

The chain joins TRBV29-1 to TRBJ2-1, with 7 nucleotides matching TRBD1. CDR1 SQVTM and CDR2 ANQGSEA come from the germline V gene. The V and J ends lost 6 bases and 2 bases, in that order; junction bases with no gene match: 4. This CDR3 contains 13 residues. The CDR3 here is CSVGDRAYNEQFF. CDR3 DNA sequence: TGCAGCGTAGGGGACAGAGCCTACAATGAGCAGTTCTTC.

In this sample, this clonotype turned up many times. The chain has TRBV7-2 and TRBJ2-1, with 8 nucleotides matching TRBD1. The CDR3 spans 18 residues. V lost 1 base, J lost 1 base, and 9 bases stayed unmatched. Per the germline V gene, CDR1 is SGHTA and CDR2 is FQGNSA. The CDR3 is CASSLGGGDRSSYNEQFF. DNA of the CDR3: TGTGCCAGCAGCTTAGGAGGAGGGGACAGGTCATCCTACAATGAGCAGTTCTTC.

The V gene is TRBV15, the J gene TRBJ1-4; D unresolved. The CDR3 contains 16 residues. The germline CDR1 and CDR2 sequences are LNHNV and YYDKDF (reference sequence). The V end was cut by 1 base, the J end by 0 bases, with 9 bases between. The CDR3, as DNA: TGTGCCACCAGCAGAGGAGACACCGCAACTAATGAAAAACTGTTTTTT. Its protein product is CATSRGDTATNEKLFF.

CDR3 residues: CASSTPGGARRGEQYF. The CDR3 region has the DNA TGTGCCAGCAGCACGCCCGGGGGAGCCCGAAGGGGCGAGCAGTACTTC. The V gene is TRBV7-8, the J gene TRBJ2-7, with a weak D call TRBD2 (6 bases). The CDR3 totals 16 residues. Germline V lookup: CDR1 SGHVS, CDR2 FQNEAQ. Trimming shortened V by 5 bases and J by 6 bases, and 23 bases separated the two germline ends.

This clonotype came up many times. The rearrangement links TRBV7-2 to TRBJ2-5, with TRBD2 identical over 8 bases. The CDR3 covers 16 residues. Germline V lookup: CDR1 SGHTA, CDR2 FQGNSA. V gave up 1 base and J gave up 5 bases; unmatched junction bases: 9. The CDR3 protein is CASSLVGRGGRETQYF. Written as DNA, the CDR3 is TGTGCCAGCAGCTTAGTGGGTCGGGGGGGCAGGGAGACCCAGTACTTC.

The J gene is TRBJ2-2, the V gene TRBV7-9; either TRBD1 or TRBD2 may fit D (5 bases each). CDR1 and CDR2 from the germline V gene are SEHNR and FQNEAQ (reference sequence). V was clipped by 8 bases and J by 2 bases, with 15 bases between them. The CDR3 loop spans 15 amino acids. CDR3 region: CASGRGAPNTGELFF. Written as DNA, the CDR3 is TGTGCCAGCGGGCGAGGGGCCCCTAACACCGGGGAGCTGTTTTTT.

This clonotype was detected a few times. The chain employs TRBV6-1 and TRBJ2-1, with 13 bases fitting TRBD2. The CDR3 is made up of 14 amino acids. Losses at the gene ends were 6 bases for V and 6 bases for J; bases not matched to a gene: 2. The germline V gene has CDR1 MNHNS and CDR2 SASEGT. This CDR3 is CASSWTSGSNEQFF. Here the CDR3 DNA reads TGTGCCAGCAGCTGGACTAGCGGGAGCAATGAGCAGTTCTTC.

The chain couples TRBV5-3 to TRBJ2-7; 9 bases line up with TRBD1. TRBV5-3 is recorded as an ORF, its role being uncertain. The V segment lost 8 bases and the J segment 6 bases; nucleotides outside the gene matches: 15. The CDR3 runs to 15 residues. This chain's CDR3 is CASRNSGTGYAEQYF. CDR3 sequence (DNA): TGTGCCAGCAGAAACTCCGGGACAGGGTACGCCGAGCAGTACTTC.

This clonotype was detected only once. V usage is TRBV20-1 and J usage is TRBJ2-3, with 8 positions matching TRBD2. Germline V gene sequence: CDR1 DFQATT, CDR2 SNEGSKA (reference sequence). Unmatched junction bases numbered 4, after V lost 6 bases and J lost 5 bases. CDR3 length: 12 residues. The CDR3 sequence: CSATGTRDTQYF. CDR3 nucleotides: TGCAGTGCCACCGGGACTAGAGATACGCAGTATTTT.

The chain combines TRBV7-2 with TRBJ1-3; 7 bases map to TRBD1. Germline-derived CDR1 and CDR2 are SGHTA and FQGNSA. V shed 3 bases, J shed 0 bases, and the junction held 5 bases outside the gene matches. The CDR3 sequence is 16 residues long. The CDR3 nucleotides read TGTGCCAGCAGCTTCGGACAGGTTGACTCTGGAAACACCATATATTTT. Amino acid sequence: CASSFGQVDSGNTIYF.

Written as DNA, the CDR3 is TGTGCCAGCAGCGTACTAGCGGGAGCCCCGGGCGGGGAGCTGTTTTTT. Translated, it gives CASSVLAGAPGGELFF. The rearrangement joins TRBV11-2 to TRBJ2-2; 11 positions match TRBD2. The junction had 9 bases not matched to a gene; V was cut back by 5 bases and J by 7 bases. The CDR3 is 16 residues long. The germline V gene encodes CDR1 SGHAT and CDR2 FQNNGV.

This clonotype has just a few counts. The chain employs TRBV2 and TRBJ2-1; 9 nucleotides align to TRBD2. V lost 7 bases and J lost 8; bases outside the gene matches: 6. CDR3 length: 13 amino acids. CDR1 SNHLY and CDR2 FYNNEI come from the germline V gene. DNA for the CDR3: TGTGCCAGCACTGCGGGAGGGCCGTATGAGCAGTTCTTC. Amino acids: CASTAGGPYEQFF.